This entry lists 8 T cell receptor beta chains sequenced from one sample in a study of siplizumab effects on memory and regulatory T cells (dated by TCRdb to about 2019). Library method: the immunoSEQ multiplex PCR assay. This is the immuneACCESS table as TCRdb keeps it, with only in-frame sequences that have V and J called. A part of the clones is gone; compared with another copy, unresolved V genes explain less than half, and the rest is unexplained. A total of some 96,000 clones appear in this sample, about 94% of them only once. The biggest ten clones account for roughly 1.3% of the sample. Sample: non-Treg CD4+ T cells sorted from blood. Interpreted using the paper, the cell subset or site label stands for: FACS-sorted unstimulated CD4+ non-regulatory T cells. Source of these receptors: a human donor in good health.

The rearrangement uses TRBV28 and TRBJ2-7, with D unresolved. The germline CDR1 and CDR2 sequences are MDHEN and SYDVKM. The CDR3 loop spans 12 amino acids. V was shortened by 5 bases and J by 6 bases, with 11 bases between the two germline ends. In DNA form, the CDR3 reads TGTGCCAGCAGTCAGAAGGGCCTCGAGCAGTACTTC. Its translation: CASSQKGLEQYF.

The chain is built from TRBV28 and TRBJ2-5, with D possibly TRBD2 on 6 matching bases. V lost 2 bases and J 3 bases, leaving 7 bases between the germline ends. The germline gives CDR1 MDHEN, CDR2 SYDVKM. The CDR3 totals 13 residues. The CDR3 DNA sequence: TGTGCCAGCAGTTTAGGAGGGAAAGAGACCCAGTACTTC. Amino acids: CASSLGGKETQYF.

CDR3: CASSQDWSRPYTDTQYF. The CDR3 DNA reads TGCGCCAGCAGCCAAGATTGGAGTCGACCCTACACAGATACGCAGTATTTT. This chain links TRBV4-1 with TRBJ2-3; D call uncertain. The germline V gene has CDR1 MGHRA and CDR2 YSYEKL. V was clipped by 0 bases and J by 2 bases, with 15 bases between them. This CDR3 comprises 17 residues.

The chain combines TRBV27 with TRBJ1-2, with D perhaps matching TRBD1 (6 bases). Germline CDR1 MNHEY, CDR2 SMNVEV (reference sequence). This CDR3 has 13 amino acids. Trimming cost V 5 bases and J 7 bases, with 14 bases left between them. CDR3 loop: CASSPTGVAGYTF. CDR3 in DNA: TGTGCCAGCAGTCCGACAGGCGTCGCTGGCTACACCTTC.

The chain couples TRBV5-1 to TRBJ2-1; 9 bases map to TRBD1. The CDR3 spans 16 residues. Germline assignment: CDR1 SGHRS and CDR2 YFSETQ. J lost 3 bases, V lost 0 bases, and 4 bases had no gene match. The CDR3 is CASSLVVTGGYNEQFF. CDR3 nucleotides: TGCGCCAGCAGCTTGGTGGTGACAGGGGGCTACAATGAGCAGTTCTTC.

This chain joins TRBV7-8 and TRBJ2-1, with TRBD1 as a possible D gene (6 bases). The CDR3 covers 13 residues. CDR1 and CDR2 (germline): SGHVS, FQNEAQ. V was clipped by 5 bases and J by 10 bases, with 15 bases between them. CDR3 DNA sequence: TGTGCCAGCAGCAAGGGACATAATCAGGAGCAGTTCTTC. Its protein is CASSKGHNQEQFF.

The chain couples TRBV2 to TRBJ2-1; a weak D match, TRBD2 (6 bases). There are 17 residues in the CDR3. Germline loops: CDR1 SNHLY, CDR2 FYNNEI. Trimming took 6 bases from V and 7 from J, leaving 25 bases between them. The CDR3 sequence: CASRLLIWGEDENEQFF. The CDR3 nucleotides read TGTGCCAGCAGACTCCTTATCTGGGGGGAGGATGAGAATGAGCAGTTCTTC.

The chain recombines TRBV5-1 with TRBJ2-5; D may correspond to TRBD1 or TRBD2 (5 bases each). The germline gives CDR1 SGHRS, CDR2 YFSETQ. The CDR3 spans 12 residues. Trimming took 5 bases from V and 5 from J, leaving 10 bases between them. CDR3 protein: CASRYWGETQYF. The CDR3 region has the DNA TGCGCCAGCAGATATTGGGGGGAGACCCAGTACTTC.